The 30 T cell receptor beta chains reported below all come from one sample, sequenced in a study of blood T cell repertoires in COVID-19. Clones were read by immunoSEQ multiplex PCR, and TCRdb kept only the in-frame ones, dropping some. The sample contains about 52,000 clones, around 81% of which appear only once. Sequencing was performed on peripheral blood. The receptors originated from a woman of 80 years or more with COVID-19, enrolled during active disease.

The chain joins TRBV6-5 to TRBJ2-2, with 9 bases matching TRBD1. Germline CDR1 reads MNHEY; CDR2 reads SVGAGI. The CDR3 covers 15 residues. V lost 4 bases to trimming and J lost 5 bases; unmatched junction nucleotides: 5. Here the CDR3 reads CASSSRQGGTGELFF. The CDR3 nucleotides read TGTGCCAGCAGTTCCCGACAGGGGGGGACCGGGGAGCTGTTTTTT.

Here the CDR3 DNA reads TGTGCCAGCTCAACCGTTCAGGAAGCTTTCTTT. Residues: CASSTVQEAFF. The V call is TRBV18, the J call TRBJ1-1; D ambiguous. Per germline, CDR1 KGHSH and CDR2 LQKENI. Between the trimmed V and J ends, which lost 5 bases and 8 bases, there was a span of 9 bases. The CDR3 runs to 11 residues.

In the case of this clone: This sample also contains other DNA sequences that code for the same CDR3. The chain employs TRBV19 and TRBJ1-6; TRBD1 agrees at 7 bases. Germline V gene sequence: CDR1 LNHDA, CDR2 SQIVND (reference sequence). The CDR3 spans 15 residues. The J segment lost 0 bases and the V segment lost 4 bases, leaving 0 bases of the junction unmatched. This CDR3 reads CASSTGGSYNSPLHF. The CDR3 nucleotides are TGTGCCAGTAGTACAGGGGGCTCCTATAATTCACCCCTCCACTTT.

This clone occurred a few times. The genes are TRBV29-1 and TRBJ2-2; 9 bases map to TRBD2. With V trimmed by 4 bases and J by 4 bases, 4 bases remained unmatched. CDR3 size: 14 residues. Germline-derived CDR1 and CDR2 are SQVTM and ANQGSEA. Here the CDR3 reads CSVAGLASTGELFF. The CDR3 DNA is TGCAGCGTTGCGGGACTAGCAAGCACCGGGGAGCTGTTTTTT.

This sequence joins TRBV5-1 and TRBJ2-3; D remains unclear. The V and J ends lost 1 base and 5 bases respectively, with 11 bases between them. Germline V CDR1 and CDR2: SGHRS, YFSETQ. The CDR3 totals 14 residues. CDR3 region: CASSLKHLLDTQYF. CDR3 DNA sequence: TGCGCCAGCAGCTTGAAGCATTTGTTAGATACGCAGTATTTT.

The CDR3 sequence: CASSARTDAYNSPLHF. In DNA form, the CDR3 reads TGTGCCAGCAGTGCTCGGACAGACGCCTATAATTCACCCCTCCACTTT. The chain uses TRBV27 and TRBJ1-6; D perhaps matches TRBD1 (6 bases). CDR1 and CDR2 (germline): MNHEY, SMNVEV (reference sequence). The V and J ends lost 5 bases and 2 bases respectively, with 13 bases between them. There are 16 residues in the CDR3.

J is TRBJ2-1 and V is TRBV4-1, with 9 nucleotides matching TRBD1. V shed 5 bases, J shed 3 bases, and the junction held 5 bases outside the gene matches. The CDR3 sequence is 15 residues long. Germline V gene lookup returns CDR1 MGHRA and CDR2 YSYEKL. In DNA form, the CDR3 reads TGCGCCAGCAGCTCGGACAGGGGAGACTACAATGAGCAGTTCTTC. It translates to CASSSDRGDYNEQFF.

CDR3 nucleotides: TGTGCCAGCAGCAGACTAGCGAACGAGCAGTACTTC. Amino acids: CASSRLANEQYF. This chain connects TRBV2 to TRBJ2-7; TRBD2 matches at 8 bases. CDR3 size: 12 residues. Germline V lookup: CDR1 SNHLY, CDR2 FYNNEI. V lost 6 bases to trimming and J lost 5 bases; unmatched junction nucleotides: 3.

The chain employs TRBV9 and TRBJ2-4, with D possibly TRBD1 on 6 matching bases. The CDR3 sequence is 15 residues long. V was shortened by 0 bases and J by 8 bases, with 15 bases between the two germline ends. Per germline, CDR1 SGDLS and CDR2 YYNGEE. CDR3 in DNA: TGTGCCAGCAGCGTAGAGGACACGGACAGTGACATTCAGTACTTC. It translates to CASSVEDTDSDIQYF.

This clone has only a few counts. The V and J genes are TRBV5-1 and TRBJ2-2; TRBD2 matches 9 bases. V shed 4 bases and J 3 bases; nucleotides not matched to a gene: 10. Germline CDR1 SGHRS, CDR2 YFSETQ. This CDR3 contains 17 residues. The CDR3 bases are TGCGCCAGCAGCCGATATAGCGGGAGTGGGGACACCGGGGAGCTGTTTTTT. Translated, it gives CASSRYSGSGDTGELFF.

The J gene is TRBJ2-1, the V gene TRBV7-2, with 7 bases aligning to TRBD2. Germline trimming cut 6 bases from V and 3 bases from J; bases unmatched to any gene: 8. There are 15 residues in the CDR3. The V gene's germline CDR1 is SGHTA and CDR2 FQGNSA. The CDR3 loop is CASSSSGTLYNEQFF. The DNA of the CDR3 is TGTGCCAGCAGTTCTAGCGGAACGCTCTACAATGAGCAGTTCTTC. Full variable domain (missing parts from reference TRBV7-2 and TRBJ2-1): GAGVSQSPSNKVTEKGKDVELRCDPISGHTALYWYRQSLGQGLEFLIYFQGNSAPDKSGLPSDRFSAERTGGSVSTLTIQRTQQEDSAVYLCASSSSGTLYNEQFFGPGTRLTVL.

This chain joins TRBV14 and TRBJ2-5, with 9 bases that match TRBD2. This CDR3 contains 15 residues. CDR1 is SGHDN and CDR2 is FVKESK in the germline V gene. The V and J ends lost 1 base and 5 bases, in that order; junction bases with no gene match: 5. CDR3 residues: CASSQGAGGPETQYF. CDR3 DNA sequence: TGTGCCAGCAGCCAAGGGGCGGGAGGGCCGGAGACCCAGTACTTC.

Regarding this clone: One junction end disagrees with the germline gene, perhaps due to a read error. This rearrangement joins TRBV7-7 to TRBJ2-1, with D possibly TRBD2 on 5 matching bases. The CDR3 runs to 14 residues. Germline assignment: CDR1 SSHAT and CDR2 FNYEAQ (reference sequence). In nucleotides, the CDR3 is TGTGCTAGCAGCCCGACTAAGACGGGCCATGAGCAGTTCTTC. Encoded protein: CASSPTKTGHEQFF.

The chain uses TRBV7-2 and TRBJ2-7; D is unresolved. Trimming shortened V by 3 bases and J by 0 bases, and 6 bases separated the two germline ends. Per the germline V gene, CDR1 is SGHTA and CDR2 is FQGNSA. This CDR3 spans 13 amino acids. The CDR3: CASSLGYSYEQYF. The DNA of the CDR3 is TGTGCCAGCAGCTTGGGCTACTCCTACGAGCAGTACTTC.

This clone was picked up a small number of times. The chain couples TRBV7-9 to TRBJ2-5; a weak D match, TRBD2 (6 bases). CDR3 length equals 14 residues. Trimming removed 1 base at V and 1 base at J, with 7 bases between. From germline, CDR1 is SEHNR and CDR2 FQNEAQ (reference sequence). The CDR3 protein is CASSLGGVQETQYF. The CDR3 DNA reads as TGTGCCAGCAGCTTAGGGGGGGTCCAAGAGACCCAGTACTTC.

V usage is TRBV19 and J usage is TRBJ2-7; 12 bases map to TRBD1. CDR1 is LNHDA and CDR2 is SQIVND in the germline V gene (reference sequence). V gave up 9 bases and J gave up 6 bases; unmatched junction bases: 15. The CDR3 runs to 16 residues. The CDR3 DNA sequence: TGTGCCAGCCGAGAGCGGAGGGACAGGGGGCGCGGCGAGCAGTACTTC. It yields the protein CASRERRDRGRGEQYF.

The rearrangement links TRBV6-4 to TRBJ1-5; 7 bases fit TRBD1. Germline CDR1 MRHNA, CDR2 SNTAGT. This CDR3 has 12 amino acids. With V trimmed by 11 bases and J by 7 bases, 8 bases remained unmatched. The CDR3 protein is CAEGALGQPQHF. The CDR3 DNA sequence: TGTGCCGAGGGGGCTCTGGGGCAGCCCCAGCATTTT.

CDR3 nucleotides: TGCGCCAGCAGCTTGCAACTAGCGGGAGTGGACGAGCAGTACTTC. Protein product: CASSLQLAGVDEQYF. The chain employs TRBV5-1 and TRBJ2-7; TRBD2 aligns across 11 bases. Germline V gives CDR1 SGHRS, CDR2 YFSETQ. J was trimmed by 5 bases and V by 1 base; bases with no gene match: 5. The CDR3 has 15 amino acids.

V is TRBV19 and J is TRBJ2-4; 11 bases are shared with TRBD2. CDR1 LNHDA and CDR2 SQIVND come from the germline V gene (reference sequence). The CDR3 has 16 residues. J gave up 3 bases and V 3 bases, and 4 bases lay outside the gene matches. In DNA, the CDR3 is TGTGCCAGTAGTATGGCCGGGACTAGCGGCAAAAACATTCAGTACTTC. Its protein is CASSMAGTSGKNIQYF.

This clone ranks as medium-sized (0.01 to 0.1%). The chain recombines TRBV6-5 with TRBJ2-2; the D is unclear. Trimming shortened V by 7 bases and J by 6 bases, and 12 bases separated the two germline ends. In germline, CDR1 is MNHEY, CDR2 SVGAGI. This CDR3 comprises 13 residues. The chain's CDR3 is CASTAGFPGELFF. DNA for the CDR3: TGTGCCAGCACCGCAGGATTTCCCGGGGAGCTGTTTTTT.

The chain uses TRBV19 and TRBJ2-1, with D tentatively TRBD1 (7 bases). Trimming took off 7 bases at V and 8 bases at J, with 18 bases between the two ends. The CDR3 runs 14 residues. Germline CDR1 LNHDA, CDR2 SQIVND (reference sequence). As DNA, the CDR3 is TGTGCCAGTACCCCCAGGGGGGAAGGCTATGAGCAGTTCTTC. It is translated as CASTPRGEGYEQFF.

CDR3 bases: TGTGCCTCGCGAACCGTGATGAACACTGAAGCTTTCTTT. Encoded protein: CASRTVMNTEAFF. The V and J genes are TRBV6-5 and TRBJ1-1; D call uncertain. The CDR3 loop spans 13 amino acids. Trimming removed 11 bases at V and 0 bases at J, with 13 bases between. Germline CDR1 is MNHEY and CDR2 is SVGAGI.

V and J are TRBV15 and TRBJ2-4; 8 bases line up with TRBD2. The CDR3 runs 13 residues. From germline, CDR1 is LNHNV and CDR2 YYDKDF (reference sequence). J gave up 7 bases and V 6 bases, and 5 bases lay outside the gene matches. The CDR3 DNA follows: TGTGCCACCAGGAGCCCTAGCGGGAACATTCAGTACTTC. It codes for CATRSPSGNIQYF.

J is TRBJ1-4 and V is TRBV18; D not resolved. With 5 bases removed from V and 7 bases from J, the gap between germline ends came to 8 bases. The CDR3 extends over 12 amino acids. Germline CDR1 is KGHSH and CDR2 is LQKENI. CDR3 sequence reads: CASSGEFEKLFF. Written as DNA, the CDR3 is TGTGCCAGCTCAGGGGAGTTTGAAAAACTGTTTTTT.

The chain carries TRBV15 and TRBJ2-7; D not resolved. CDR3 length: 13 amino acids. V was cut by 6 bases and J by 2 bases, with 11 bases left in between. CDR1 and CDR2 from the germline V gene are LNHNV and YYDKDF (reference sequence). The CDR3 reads CATRERGTYEQYF. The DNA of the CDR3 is TGTGCCACCAGAGAGAGAGGAACCTACGAGCAGTACTTC.

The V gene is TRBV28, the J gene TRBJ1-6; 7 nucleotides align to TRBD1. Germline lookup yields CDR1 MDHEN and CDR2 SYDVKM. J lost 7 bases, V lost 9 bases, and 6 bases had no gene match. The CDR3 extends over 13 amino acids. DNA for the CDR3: TGTGCCAGTGCCAGGGGGAAGAATTCACCCCTCCACTTT. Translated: CASARGKNSPLHF.

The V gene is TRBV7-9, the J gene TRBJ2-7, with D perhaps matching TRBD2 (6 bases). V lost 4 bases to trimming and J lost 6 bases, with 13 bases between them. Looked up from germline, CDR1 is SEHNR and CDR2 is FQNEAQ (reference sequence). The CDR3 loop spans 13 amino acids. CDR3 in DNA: TGTGCCAGCAGCTCTCAGCTGGGGGGCGAGCAGTACTTC. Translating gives CASSSQLGGEQYF. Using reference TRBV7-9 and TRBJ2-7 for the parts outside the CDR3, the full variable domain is DTGVSQNPRHKITKRGQNVTFRCDPISEHNRLYWYRQTLGQGPEFLTYFQNEAQLEKSRLLSDRFSAERPKGSFSTLEIQRTEQGDSAMYLCASSSQLGGEQYFGPGTRLTVT.

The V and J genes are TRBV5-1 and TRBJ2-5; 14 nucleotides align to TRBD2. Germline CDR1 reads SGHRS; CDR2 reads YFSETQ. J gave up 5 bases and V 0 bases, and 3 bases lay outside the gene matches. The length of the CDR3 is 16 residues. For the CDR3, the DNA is TGCGCCAGCAGCTTGGGGGGACTAGCGGGAGTTGAGACCCAGTACTTC. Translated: CASSLGGLAGVETQYF.

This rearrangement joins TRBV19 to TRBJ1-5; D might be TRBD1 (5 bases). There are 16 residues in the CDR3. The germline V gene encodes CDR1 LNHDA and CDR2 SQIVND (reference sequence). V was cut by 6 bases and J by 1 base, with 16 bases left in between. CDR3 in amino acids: CASSEKGRASNQPQHF. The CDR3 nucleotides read TGTGCCAGTAGCGAAAAGGGGAGGGCCAGCAATCAGCCCCAGCATTTT.

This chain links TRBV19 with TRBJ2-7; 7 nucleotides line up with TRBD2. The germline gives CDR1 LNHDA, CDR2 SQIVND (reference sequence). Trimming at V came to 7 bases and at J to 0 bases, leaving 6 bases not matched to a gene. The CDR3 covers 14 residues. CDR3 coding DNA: TGTGCCAGTAACGGGGGGAACAACTCCTACGAGCAGTACTTC. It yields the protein CASNGGNNSYEQYF. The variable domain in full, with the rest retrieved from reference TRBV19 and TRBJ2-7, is DGGITQSPKYLFRKEGQNVTLSCEQNLNHDAMYWYRQDPGQGLRLIYYSQIVNDFQKGDIAEGYSVSREKKESFPLTVTSAQKNPTAFYLCASNGGNNSYEQYFGPGTRLTVT.